This T cell receptor beta chain emerged from a study of OX40 agonist ivuxolimab in advanced cancers. V dropped 4 bases and J dropped 2 bases, with 9 bases sitting between them. CDR3 length: 13 amino acids. Per the germline V gene, CDR1 is MGHRA and CDR2 is YSYEKL. Measured with immunoSEQ multiplex PCR; TCRdb has only the in-frame clones, and not every one. The sample records nearly 80,000 clones, approximately 94% being singletons. Study-level findings and limits: Certain nonresponding patients likewise had low normalized T-cell clonal expansion. Dose levels from 0.1 to 3.0 mg/kg saw CD4+ and CD8+ blood T cells expand clonally by week 6.

To note about this clone: The target antigen is unknown.

The rearrangement links TRBV4-1 to TRBJ2-7; D gene uncertain. The sequencing here drew on CD4+ or CD8+ T cells sorted from blood, taken in a trial of the OX40 agonist ivuxolimab. The clonotype was recovered from an adult with an advanced solid tumor such as melanoma, head and neck, liver or kidney cancer. CDR3 sequence (DNA): TGCGCCAGCAGCCTAAACGCCCCCTACGAGCAGTACTTC. This gives the protein CASSLNAPYEQYF.